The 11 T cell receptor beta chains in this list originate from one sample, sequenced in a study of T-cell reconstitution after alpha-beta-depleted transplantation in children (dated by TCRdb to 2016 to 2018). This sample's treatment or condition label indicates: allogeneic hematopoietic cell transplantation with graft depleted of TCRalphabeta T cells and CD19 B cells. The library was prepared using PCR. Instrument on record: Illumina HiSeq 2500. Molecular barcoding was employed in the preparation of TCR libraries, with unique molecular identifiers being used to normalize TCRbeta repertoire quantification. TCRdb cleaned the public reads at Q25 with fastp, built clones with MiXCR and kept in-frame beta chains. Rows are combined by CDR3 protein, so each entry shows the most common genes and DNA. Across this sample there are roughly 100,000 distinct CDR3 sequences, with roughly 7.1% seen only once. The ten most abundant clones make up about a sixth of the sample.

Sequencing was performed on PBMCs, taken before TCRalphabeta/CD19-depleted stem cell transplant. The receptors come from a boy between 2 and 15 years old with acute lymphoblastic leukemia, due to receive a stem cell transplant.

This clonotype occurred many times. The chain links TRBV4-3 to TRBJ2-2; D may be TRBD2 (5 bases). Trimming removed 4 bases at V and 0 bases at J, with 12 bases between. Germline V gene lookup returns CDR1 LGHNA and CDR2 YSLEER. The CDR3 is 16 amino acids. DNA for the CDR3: TGCGCCAGCAGCCCTGAGGGCAGCGCGAACACCGGGGAGCTGTTTTTT. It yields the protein CASSPEGSANTGELFF.

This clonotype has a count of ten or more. CDR3 sequence reads: CASSLDSEDQPQHF. The CDR3 region has the DNA TGTGCCAGCAGTTTAGACAGCGAGGATCAGCCCCAGCATTTT. J is TRBJ1-5 and V is TRBV27; D possibly corresponds to TRBD1 (5 bases). The germline V and J ends were trimmed by 2 bases and 5 bases, with 10 bases remaining between them. This CDR3 spans 14 amino acids. Looked up from germline, CDR1 is MNHEY and CDR2 is SMNVEV (reference sequence).

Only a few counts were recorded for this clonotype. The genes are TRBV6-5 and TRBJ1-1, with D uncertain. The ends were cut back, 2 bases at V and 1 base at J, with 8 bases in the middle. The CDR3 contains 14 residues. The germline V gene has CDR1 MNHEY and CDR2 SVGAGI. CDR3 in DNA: TGTGCCAGCAGTTACGATCCGGGGAACACTGAAGCTTTCTTT. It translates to CASSYDPGNTEAFF.

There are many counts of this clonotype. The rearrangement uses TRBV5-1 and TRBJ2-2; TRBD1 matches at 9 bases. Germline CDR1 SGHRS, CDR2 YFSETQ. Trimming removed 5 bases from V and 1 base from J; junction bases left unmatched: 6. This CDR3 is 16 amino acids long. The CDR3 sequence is CASSNPGQGNTGELFF. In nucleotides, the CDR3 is TGCGCCAGCAGTAATCCGGGACAGGGGAACACCGGGGAGCTGTTTTTT.

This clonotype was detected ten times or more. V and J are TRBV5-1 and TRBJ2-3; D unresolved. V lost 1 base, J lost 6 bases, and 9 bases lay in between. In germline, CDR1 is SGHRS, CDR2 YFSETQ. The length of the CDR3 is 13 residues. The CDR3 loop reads CASSLTMGDTQYF. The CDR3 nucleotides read TGCGCCAGCAGCTTGACAATGGGGGATACGCAGTATTTT.

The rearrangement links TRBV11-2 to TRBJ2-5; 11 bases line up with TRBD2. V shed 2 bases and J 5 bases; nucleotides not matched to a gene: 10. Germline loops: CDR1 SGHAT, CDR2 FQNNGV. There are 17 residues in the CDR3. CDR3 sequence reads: CASSLHLAGGAGETQYF. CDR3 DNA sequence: TGTGCCAGCAGCTTACACCTAGCGGGGGGTGCGGGGGAGACCCAGTACTTC.

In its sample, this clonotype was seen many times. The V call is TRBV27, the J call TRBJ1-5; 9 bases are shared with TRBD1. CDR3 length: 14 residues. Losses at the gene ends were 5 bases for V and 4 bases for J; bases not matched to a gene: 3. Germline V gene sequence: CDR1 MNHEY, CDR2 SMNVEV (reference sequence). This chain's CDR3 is CASSLGTGNQPQHF. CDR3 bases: TGTGCCAGCAGTCTCGGGACAGGGAATCAGCCCCAGCATTTT.

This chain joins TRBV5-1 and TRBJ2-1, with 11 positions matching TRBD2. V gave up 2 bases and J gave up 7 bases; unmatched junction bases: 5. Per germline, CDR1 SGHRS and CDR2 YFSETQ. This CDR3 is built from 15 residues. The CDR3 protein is CASSFGSGGANEQFF. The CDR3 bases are TGCGCCAGCAGCTTTGGTAGCGGGGGGGCAAATGAGCAGTTCTTC. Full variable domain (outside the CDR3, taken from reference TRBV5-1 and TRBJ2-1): KAGVTQTPRYLIKTRGQQVTLSCSPISGHRSVSWYQQTPGQGLQFLFEYFSETQRNKGNFPGRFSGRQFSNSRSEMNVSTLELGDSALYLCASSFGSGGANEQFFGPGTRLTVL.

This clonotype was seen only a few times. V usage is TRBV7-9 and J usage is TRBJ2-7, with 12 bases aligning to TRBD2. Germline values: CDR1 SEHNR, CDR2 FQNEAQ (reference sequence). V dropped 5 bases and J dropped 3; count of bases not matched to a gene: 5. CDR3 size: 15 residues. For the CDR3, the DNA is TGTGCCAGCAGCCCAGGACTAGCGGGGTTCTACGAGCAGTACTTC. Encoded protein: CASSPGLAGFYEQYF.

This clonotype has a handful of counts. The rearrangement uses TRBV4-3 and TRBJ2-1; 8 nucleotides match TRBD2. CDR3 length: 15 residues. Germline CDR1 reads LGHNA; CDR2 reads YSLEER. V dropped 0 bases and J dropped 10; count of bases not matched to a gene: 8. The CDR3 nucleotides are TGCGCCAGCAGCCAAGAATCGGGGGGGCCCGGGGAGCAGTTCTTC. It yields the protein CASSQESGGPGEQFF.

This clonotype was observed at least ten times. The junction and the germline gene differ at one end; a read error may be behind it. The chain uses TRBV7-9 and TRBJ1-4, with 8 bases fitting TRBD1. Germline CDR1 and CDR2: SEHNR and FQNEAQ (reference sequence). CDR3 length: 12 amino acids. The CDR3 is CASSLSEGQVLF. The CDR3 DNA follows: TGTGCCAGCAGCTTAAGCGAGGGACAGGTTCTTTTT. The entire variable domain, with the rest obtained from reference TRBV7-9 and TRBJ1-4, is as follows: DTGVSQNPRHKITKRGQNVTFRCDPISEHNRLYWYRQTLGQGPEFLTYFQNEAQLEKSRLLSDRFSAERPKGSFSTLEIQRTEQGDSAMYLCASSLSEGQVLFGSGTQLSVL.